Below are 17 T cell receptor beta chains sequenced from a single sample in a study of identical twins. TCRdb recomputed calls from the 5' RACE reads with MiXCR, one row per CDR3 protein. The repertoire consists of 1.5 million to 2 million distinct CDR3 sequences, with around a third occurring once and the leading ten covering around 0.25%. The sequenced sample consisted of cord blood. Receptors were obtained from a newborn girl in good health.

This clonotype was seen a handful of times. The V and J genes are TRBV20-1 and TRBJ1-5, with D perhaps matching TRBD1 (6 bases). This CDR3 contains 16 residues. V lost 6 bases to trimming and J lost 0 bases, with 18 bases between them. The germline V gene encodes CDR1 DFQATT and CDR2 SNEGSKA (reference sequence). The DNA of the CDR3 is TGCAGTGCCCCGTTCGGCGGGGGCCATAGCAATCAGCCCCAGCATTTT. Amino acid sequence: CSAPFGGGHSNQPQHF.

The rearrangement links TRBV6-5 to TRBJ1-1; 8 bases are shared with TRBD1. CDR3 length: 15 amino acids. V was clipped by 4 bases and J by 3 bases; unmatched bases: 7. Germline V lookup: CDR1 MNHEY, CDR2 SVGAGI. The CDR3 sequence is CASSFTGGRDTEAFF. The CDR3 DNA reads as TGTGCCAGCAGTTTTACAGGGGGAAGGGACACTGAAGCTTTCTTT.

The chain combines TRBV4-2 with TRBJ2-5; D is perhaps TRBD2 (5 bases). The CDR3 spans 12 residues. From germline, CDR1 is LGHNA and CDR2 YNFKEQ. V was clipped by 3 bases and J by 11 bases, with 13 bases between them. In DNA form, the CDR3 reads TGTGCCAGCAGCCACGGGGTAGATGAGCAGTACTTC. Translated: CASSHGVDEQYF.

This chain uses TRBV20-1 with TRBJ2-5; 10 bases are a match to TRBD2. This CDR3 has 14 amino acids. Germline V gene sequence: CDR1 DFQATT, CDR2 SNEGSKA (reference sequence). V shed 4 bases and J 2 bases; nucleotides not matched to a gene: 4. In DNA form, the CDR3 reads TGCAGTGCTATAAGGACTAGCGGACAAGAGACCCAGTACTTC. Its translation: CSAIRTSGQETQYF.

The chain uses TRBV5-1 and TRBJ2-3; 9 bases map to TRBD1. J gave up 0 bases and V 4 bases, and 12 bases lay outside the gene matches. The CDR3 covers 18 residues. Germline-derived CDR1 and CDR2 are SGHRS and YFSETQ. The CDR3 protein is CASSLIQGAVTSTDTQYF. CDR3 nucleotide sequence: TGCGCCAGCAGCCTGATACAGGGGGCCGTTACTAGCACAGATACGCAGTATTTT. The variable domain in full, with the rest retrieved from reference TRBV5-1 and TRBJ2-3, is KAGVTQTPRYLIKTRGQQVTLSCSPISGHRSVSWYQQTPGQGLQFLFEYFSETQRNKGNFPGRFSGRQFSNSRSEMNVSTLELGDSALYLCASSLIQGAVTSTDTQYFGPGTRLTVL.

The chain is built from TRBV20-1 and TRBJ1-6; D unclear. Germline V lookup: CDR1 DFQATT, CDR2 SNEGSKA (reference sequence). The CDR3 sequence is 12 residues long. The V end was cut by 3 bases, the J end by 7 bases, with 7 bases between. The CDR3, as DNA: TGCAGTGCTAGCCTCGGGAATTCACCCCTCCACTTT. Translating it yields CSASLGNSPLHF.

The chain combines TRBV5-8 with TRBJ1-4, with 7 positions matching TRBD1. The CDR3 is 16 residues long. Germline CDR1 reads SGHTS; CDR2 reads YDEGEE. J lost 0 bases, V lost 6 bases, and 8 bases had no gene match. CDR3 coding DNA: TGTGCCAGCACCTCGGGACAGCGTGCAACTAATGAAAAACTGTTTTTT. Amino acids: CASTSGQRATNEKLFF.

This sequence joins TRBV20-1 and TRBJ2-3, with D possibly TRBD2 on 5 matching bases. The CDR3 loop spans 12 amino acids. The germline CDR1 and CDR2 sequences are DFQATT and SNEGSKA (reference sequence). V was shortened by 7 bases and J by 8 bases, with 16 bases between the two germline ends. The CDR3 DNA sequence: TGCAGTGGGGAGAGGGCCTTAGTTACGCAGTATTTT. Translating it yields CSGERALVTQYF.

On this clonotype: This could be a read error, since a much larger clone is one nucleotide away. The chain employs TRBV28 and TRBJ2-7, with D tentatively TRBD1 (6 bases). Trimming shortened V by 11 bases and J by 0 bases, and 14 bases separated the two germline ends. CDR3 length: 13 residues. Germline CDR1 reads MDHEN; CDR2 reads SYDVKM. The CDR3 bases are TGTGCCGGCACTCCGACAGGCTCCTACGAGCAGTACTTC. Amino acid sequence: CAGTPTGSYEQYF.

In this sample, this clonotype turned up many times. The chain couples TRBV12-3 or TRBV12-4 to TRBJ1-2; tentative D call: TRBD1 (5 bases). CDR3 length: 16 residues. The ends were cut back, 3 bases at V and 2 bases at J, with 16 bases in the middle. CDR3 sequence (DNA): TGTGCCAGCAGTTTTCGGGCGGGACGGTTAAACTATGGCTACACCTTC. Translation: CASSFRAGRLNYGYTF.

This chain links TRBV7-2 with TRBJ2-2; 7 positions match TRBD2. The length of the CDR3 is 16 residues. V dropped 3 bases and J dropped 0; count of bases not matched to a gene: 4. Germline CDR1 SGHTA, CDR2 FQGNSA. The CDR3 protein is CASSFTGTTNTGELFF. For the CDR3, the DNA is TGTGCCAGCAGCTTTACCGGGACTACGAACACCGGGGAGCTGTTTTTT.

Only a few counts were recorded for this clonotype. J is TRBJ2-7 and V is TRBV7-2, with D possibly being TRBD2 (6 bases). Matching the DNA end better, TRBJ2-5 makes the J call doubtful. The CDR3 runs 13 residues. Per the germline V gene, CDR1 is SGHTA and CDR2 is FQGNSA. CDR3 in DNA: TGTGCCAGCAACTCGGACGGGAGAGGGACCCAGTACTTC. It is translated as CASNSDGRGTQYF.

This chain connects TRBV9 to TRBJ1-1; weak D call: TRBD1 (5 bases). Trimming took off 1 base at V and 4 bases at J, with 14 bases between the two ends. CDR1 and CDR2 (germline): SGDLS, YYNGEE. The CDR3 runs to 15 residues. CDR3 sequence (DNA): TGTGCCAGCAGCGTACTGTGGGGGGAGCCCACTGAAGCTTTCTTT. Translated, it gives CASSVLWGEPTEAFF. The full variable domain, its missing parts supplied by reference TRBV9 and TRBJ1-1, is DSGVTQTPKHLITATGQRVTLRCSPRSGDLSVYWYQQSLDQGLQFLIQYYNGEERAKGNILERFSAQQFPDLHSELNLSSLELGDSALYFCASSVLWGEPTEAFFGQGTRLTVV.

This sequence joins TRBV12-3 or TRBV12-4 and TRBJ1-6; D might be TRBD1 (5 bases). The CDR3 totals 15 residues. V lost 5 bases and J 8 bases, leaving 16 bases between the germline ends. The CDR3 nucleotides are TGTGCCAGCAGTACCGGGACCCTCAGGGATTCACCCCTCCACTTT. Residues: CASSTGTLRDSPLHF.

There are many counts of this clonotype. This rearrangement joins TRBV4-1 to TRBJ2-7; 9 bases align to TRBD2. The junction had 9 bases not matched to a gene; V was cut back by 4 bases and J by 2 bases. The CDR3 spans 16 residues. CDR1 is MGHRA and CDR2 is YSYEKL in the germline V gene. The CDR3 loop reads CASSLSGTSQAYEQYF. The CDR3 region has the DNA TGCGCCAGCAGCCTTTCCGGGACTAGCCAAGCCTACGAGCAGTACTTC.

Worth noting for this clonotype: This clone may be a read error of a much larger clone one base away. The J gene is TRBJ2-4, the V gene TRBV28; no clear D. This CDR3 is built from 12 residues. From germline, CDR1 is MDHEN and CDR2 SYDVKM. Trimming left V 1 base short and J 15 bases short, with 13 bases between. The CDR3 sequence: CASSLFAYERYF. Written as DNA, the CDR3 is TGTGCCAGCAGTTTATTCGCCTACGAGCGGTACTTC.

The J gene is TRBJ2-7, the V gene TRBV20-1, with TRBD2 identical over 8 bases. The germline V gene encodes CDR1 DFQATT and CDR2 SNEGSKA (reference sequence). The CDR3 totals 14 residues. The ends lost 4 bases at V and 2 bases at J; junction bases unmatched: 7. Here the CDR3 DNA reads TGCAGTGCTATCGGCAGCGGGGGTACCTACGAGCAGTACTTC. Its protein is CSAIGSGGTYEQYF.